This T cell receptor beta chain was sequenced during a study of blood T cell repertoires in COVID-19. In the study overall: T cells, B-cell-depleted T cells, or PBMCs supplied cDNA or gDNA.

The CDR3 spans 11 residues. Measured with immunoSEQ multiplex PCR; TCRdb has only the in-frame clones, and not every one. The profile shows around 130,000 clones, 80% to 90% of them singletons. The chain joins TRBV7-5 to TRBJ2-7; the listed D gene, TRBD2, was not tested against the DNA. TRBV7-5 is shown as a pseudogene. Sequenced input: peripheral blood. The sequence derives from a man aged 50 or older with active or convalescent COVID-19. Here the CDR3 reads CVRSSTYEQYF. In DNA form, the CDR3 reads TGTGTCAGAAGCTCGACTTACGAGCAGTACTTC.